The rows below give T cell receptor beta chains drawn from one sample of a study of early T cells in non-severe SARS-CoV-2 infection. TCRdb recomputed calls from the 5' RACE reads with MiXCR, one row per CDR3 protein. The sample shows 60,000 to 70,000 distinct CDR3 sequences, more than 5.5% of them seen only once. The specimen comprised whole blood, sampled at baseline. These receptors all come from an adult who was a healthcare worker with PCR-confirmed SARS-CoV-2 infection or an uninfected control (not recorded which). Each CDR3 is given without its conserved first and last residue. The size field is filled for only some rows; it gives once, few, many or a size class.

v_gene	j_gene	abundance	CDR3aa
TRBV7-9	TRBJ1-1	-	AAGDGVNTEAF
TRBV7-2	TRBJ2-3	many	ASSLDRTTQY
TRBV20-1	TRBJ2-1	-	SASTGAYNEQF
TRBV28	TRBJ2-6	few	ASTLGGAGANVLT
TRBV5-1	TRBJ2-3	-	ASSDSGTSTDTQY
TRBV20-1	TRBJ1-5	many	SAGQGSDQPQH
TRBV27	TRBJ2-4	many	ASSRLAGAKNIQY
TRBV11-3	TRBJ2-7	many	ASSSSYGASYEQY
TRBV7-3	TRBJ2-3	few	ASSPGATTDTQY
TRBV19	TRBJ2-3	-	ASSFSGGRPDTQY
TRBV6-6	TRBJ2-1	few	ANSQGNEQF
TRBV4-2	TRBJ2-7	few	ASSHPYRDRDIEQY
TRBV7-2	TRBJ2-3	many	ASSLSSGDGTDTQY
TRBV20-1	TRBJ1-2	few	SARPQGAYGYT
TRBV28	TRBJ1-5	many	ASKKGTSNQPQH
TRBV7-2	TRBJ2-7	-	ASSLSHSKYEQY
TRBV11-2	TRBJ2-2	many	ASSPLGLAANTGELF
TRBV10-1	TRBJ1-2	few	ASSEGTAYGYT
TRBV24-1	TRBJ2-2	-	ATSANLLAGGPSDTGELF
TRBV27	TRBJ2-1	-	ASTQYGVAGDLDSYNEQF
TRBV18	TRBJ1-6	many	ASSLDRRNSPLH
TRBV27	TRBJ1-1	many	ASSPIGGRMNTEAF
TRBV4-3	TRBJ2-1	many	ASSHGQGVAGVRNEQF
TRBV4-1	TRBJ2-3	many	ASSQDGVPRDTQY
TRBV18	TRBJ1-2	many	ASSPSANSRLYGYT
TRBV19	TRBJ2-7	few	ASSSEMGEQY
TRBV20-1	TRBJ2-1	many	SALGLAGGVGF
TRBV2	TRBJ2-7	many	ASSEPLAGTEQY
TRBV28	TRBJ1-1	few	AVGGRTEAF
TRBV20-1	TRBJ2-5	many	SARGWTSGRLETQY
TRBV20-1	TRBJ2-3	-	SATRLGDTQY
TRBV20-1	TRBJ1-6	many	SPPSSQGRNSPLH
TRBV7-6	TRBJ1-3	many	ASSRDSVSGNTIY
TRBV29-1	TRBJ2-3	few	SVEDGSRADTQY
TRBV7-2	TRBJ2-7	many	ASSLGLAGVEQY
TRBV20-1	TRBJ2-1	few	SASQMGREGPQF
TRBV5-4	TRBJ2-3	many	ASSTATRTDTQY
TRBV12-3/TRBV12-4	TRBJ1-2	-	ASRPDRVGYGYT
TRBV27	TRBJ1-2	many	ASSSHSDRTYYGYT
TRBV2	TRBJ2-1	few	ASSADRANEQF
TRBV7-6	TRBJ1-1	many	ASSFPPPNTEAF
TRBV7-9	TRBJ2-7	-	ASTPGTGPHEQY
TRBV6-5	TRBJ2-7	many	ASSYRWRGGLGEQY